The T cell receptor beta chain described here comes from a study of blood T cell repertoires in COVID-19. Overall study: Acute and convalescent COVID-19 specimens originated in the United States, Italy and Spain. Sources were T cells, B-cell-depleted T cells, or PBMCs; the material itself was cDNA or gDNA.

This clone is a singleton in its sample. Original data processing: Amplified reference gene primers provided the basis for estimating nucleated cell counts. The table came from immunoSEQ multiplex PCR; TCRdb's copy has only in-frame clones and leaves some out. V and J calls and clone size are those listed in that table; D and trimming were worked out from the DNA. Among under 250,000 clones listed, around 89% were seen once. The CDR3 runs to 13 residues. V was cut by 4 bases and J by 3 bases, with 10 bases left in between. Germline CDR1 reads SGHRS; CDR2 reads YFSETQ. This chain links TRBV5-1 with TRBJ1-2, with a possible D match to TRBD1 (6 bases). This clonotype was sampled from a woman between 40 and 55 years old with acute or convalescent COVID-19. The source material was peripheral blood. CDR3 coding DNA: TGCGCCAGCAGCCCTAGGACAGACTATGGCTACACCTTC. Amino acid sequence: CASSPRTDYGYTF.